This T cell receptor beta chain is drawn from a study of molecular identifiers for immune sequencing clone quantification. Study results and limitations: A shared barcode on identical TCR molecules could lead to underestimated sizes for highly expanded clones. Whereas naive cells kept under 1% of molecules in clones above 20 RNA copies, such clones held over 98% in effectors. One cell's worth of spiked Jurkat TCR RNA was reportedly detectable among about a million naive cells.

This clonotype occurred many times. Its antigen is not identified. The naive CD8 libraries originated from between roughly 18,000 and 1,100,000 sorted cells and drew on 10%, 30% or 50% RNA. From the PCR reads, TCRdb called clonotypes with MiXCR, one entry per CDR3 protein. The sample includes 300,000 to 400,000 distinct CDR3 sequences, about a fifth of them seen just once. Germline-derived CDR1 and CDR2 are SGHTA and FQGNSA. The CDR3 is 15 residues long. Trimming took off 6 bases at V and 0 bases at J, with 11 bases between the two ends. The chain links TRBV7-2 to TRBJ2-2, with D possibly being TRBD1 or TRBD2 (5 bases each). The source of this sequence is a human donor in good health. Some libraries in this study had Jurkat cell RNA spiked in. Sequencing was performed on naive CD8+ T cells from blood, with Jurkat cell RNA spiked in. The subset was: FACS-sorted CD8+CD4-CCR7+CD45RA+ naive T cells. This CDR3 reads CASRSGTTNTGELFF. In DNA, the CDR3 is TGTGCCAGCAGATCCGGGACGACGAACACCGGGGAGCTGTTTTTT.